This T cell receptor beta chain derives from a study of technical replicates of blood from a few donors. In this sample, this clone turned up once. Assay used: immunoSEQ multiplex PCR; TCRdb lists only in-frame clones, some missing. The sample yields around 70,000 clones, approximately 95% seen once. This CDR3 is 15 amino acids long. Trimming cost V 8 bases and J 6 bases; bases outside gene matches: 17. The V gene's germline CDR1 is GTSNPN and CDR2 SVGIG (reference sequence). The gene calls are TRBV30 and TRBJ2-3, with TRBD1 matching 7 bases. This receptor was taken from a human donor in good health. What was sequenced was T cells isolated from PBMCs. The CDR3 DNA follows: TGTGCCACCACAGGGGCTAGTCGTGAGTTGGATACGCAGTATTTT. This translates into CATTGASRELDTQYF.